These 6 T cell receptor beta chains were all obtained from the same sample, sequenced in a study of blood T cell repertoires in COVID-19. Clones were sequenced by immunoSEQ multiplex PCR, and TCRdb holds only the in-frame ones, with some missing. Seen here are fewer than 250,000 clones, about 83% observed once, and the top ten hold approximately 4%. The sequenced sample consisted of PBMCs or T cells enriched from blood (not recorded which). The receptors were sampled from a woman between 35 and 50 years old who had been exposed to COVID-19.

This clone was recorded only once. The V and J genes are TRBV5-1 and TRBJ1-6; D is possibly TRBD1 (5 bases). The V end lost 0 bases, the J end lost 5 bases, and 9 bases lay between the germline ends. This CDR3 region has 15 residues. The V gene's germline CDR1 is SGHRS and CDR2 YFSETQ. The CDR3, as DNA: TGCGCCAGCAGCTTGGACACAGGAGATAATTCACCCCTCCACTTT. Translated, it gives CASSLDTGDNSPLHF.

V and J are TRBV10-3 and TRBJ2-2; D is undetermined. Trimming took off 2 bases at V and 3 bases at J, with 7 bases between the two ends. Germline V gene sequence: CDR1 ENHRY, CDR2 SYGVKD. The CDR3 covers 14 residues. The CDR3 nucleotides are TGTGCCATCAGTGAGAACACAGACACCGGGGAGCTGTTTTTT. This gives the protein CAISENTDTGELFF.

This rearrangement joins TRBV12-3 or TRBV12-4 to TRBJ1-2; 7 bases are a match to TRBD1. There are 13 residues in the CDR3. Germline trimming cut 3 bases from V and 4 bases from J; bases unmatched to any gene: 2. The CDR3 here is CASSFDRAYGYTF. CDR3 nucleotide sequence: TGTGCCAGCAGTTTTGACAGGGCCTATGGCTACACCTTC.

V is TRBV5-8 and J is TRBJ2-3, with TRBD2 matching over 7 bases. Germline CDR1 and CDR2: SGHTS and YDEGEE. Trimming took 1 base from V and 1 from J; bases not matched to a gene: 6. The CDR3 totals 16 residues. Here the CDR3 reads CASSLWGGLGTDTQYF. As DNA, the CDR3 is TGTGCCAGCAGCTTGTGGGGGGGACTGGGCACAGATACGCAGTATTTT. Drawing the rest from reference TRBV5-8 and TRBJ2-3, the complete variable domain is EAGVTQSPTHLIKTRGQQATLRCSPISGHTSVYWYQQALGLGLQFLLWYDEGEERNRGNFPPRFSGRQFPNYSSELNVNALELEDSALYLCASSLWGGLGTDTQYFGPGTRLTVL.

V is TRBV5-1 and J is TRBJ1-3, with 7 nucleotides matching TRBD1. The CDR3 extends over 17 amino acids. Germline CDR1 SGHRS, CDR2 YFSETQ. The trim removed 3 bases at V and 2 bases at J, leaving 11 bases unmatched. The CDR3 region has the DNA TGCGCCAGCAGCTCCGGGACAGTAAAAGGCGCTGGAAACACCATATATTTT. This codes for CASSSGTVKGAGNTIYF. Variable domain in full (rest from reference TRBV5-1 and TRBJ1-3): KAGVTQTPRYLIKTRGQQVTLSCSPISGHRSVSWYQQTPGQGLQFLFEYFSETQRNKGNFPGRFSGRQFSNSRSEMNVSTLELGDSALYLCASSSGTVKGAGNTIYFGEGSWLTVV.

The V gene is TRBV10-3, the J gene TRBJ2-5; TRBD2 matches at 14 bases. CDR3 length equals 14 residues. The germline CDR1 and CDR2 sequences are ENHRY and SYGVKD. V lost 8 bases to trimming and J lost 2 bases; unmatched junction nucleotides: 1. CDR3 nucleotides: TGTGCCATCGGACTAGCGGGGGGACAAGAGACCCAGTACTTC. This sequence encodes CAIGLAGGQETQYF.